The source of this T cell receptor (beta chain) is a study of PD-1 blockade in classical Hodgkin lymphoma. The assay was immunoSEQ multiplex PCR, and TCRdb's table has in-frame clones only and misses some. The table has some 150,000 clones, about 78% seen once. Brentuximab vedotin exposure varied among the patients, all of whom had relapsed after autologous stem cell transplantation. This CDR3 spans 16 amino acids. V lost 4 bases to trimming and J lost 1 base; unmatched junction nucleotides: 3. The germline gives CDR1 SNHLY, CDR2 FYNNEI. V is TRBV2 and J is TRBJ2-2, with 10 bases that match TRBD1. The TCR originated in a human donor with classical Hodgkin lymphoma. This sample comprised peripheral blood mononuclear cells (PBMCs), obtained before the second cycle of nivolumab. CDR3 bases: TGTGCCAGCAGTGGACAGGGGGCCGTGAACACCGGGGAGCTGTTTTTT. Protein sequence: CASSGQGAVNTGELFF.